One sample yielded the 16 T cell receptor beta chains listed below, sequenced in a study of blood T cell repertoires in COVID-19. Sequencing was performed with immunoSEQ multiplex PCR; in TCRdb, only in-frame clones are kept and a portion is missing. This table has under 250,000 clones, about four fifths appearing once. The specimen was peripheral blood. Receptors originate from a man over 45 with acute or convalescent COVID-19.

CDR3 loop: CAWSVGAGELFF. In DNA, the CDR3 is TGTGCCTGGAGTGTAGGGGCCGGGGAGCTGTTTTTT. The rearrangement uses TRBV30 and TRBJ2-2; D is perhaps TRBD1 (5 bases). The CDR3 is 12 residues long. CDR1 is GTSNPN and CDR2 is SVGIG in the germline V gene (reference sequence). V lost 0 bases and J lost 6, with 5 bases in between.

This clone was counted a few times. The rearrangement links TRBV9 to TRBJ2-1; 8 positions agree with TRBD2. This CDR3 contains 16 residues. Germline lookup yields CDR1 SGDLS and CDR2 YYNGEE. V trimming: 3 bases; J trimming: 4 bases; junction bases outside the gene matches: 9. Here the CDR3 reads CASSDTTERGYNEQFF. The CDR3 coding sequence is TGTGCCAGCAGCGATACCACCGAGCGGGGGTACAATGAGCAGTTCTTC.

A word on this clone: The junction departs from germline at one end; a sequencing error may be responsible. The chain has TRBV7-9 and TRBJ1-1; D unresolved. The V gene's germline CDR1 is SEHNR and CDR2 FQNEAQ (reference sequence). The CDR3 length is 13 residues. The CDR3 protein is CASTLGSGTEAFF. The CDR3 coding sequence is TGTGCCAGCACCTTAGGTTCGGGCACTGAAGCTTTCTTT.

The rearrangement links TRBV18 to TRBJ1-5; no clear D. V was trimmed by 4 bases and J by 4 bases, leaving 11 bases between them. Germline values: CDR1 KGHSH, CDR2 LQKENI. This CDR3 comprises 14 residues. CDR3 nucleotides: TGTGCCAGCTCACAGGAAAAGGAGAATCAGCCCCAGCATTTT. Protein product: CASSQEKENQPQHF.

Comments on this clone: Other DNA sequences in the sample encode the same CDR3. The gene calls are TRBV30 and TRBJ1-5; D not certain. The CDR3 sequence is 13 residues long. The V end was cut by 4 bases, the J end by 0 bases, with 7 bases between. Germline lookup yields CDR1 GTSNPN and CDR2 SVGIG (reference sequence). CDR3 loop: CAWNRDSNQPQHF. CDR3 nucleotides: TGTGCCTGGAATCGGGATAGCAATCAGCCCCAGCATTTT.

V and J are TRBV3-1 (or the pseudogene TRBV3-2) and TRBJ1-5; D is uncertain. The CDR3 totals 14 residues. From germline, CDR1 is LGHDT and CDR2 YNNKEL (reference sequence). Trimming stripped 0 bases from V and 9 bases from J, with 12 bases between. The CDR3 here is CASSQDSGEWPQHF. CDR3 bases: TGTGCCAGCAGCCAAGATTCCGGGGAATGGCCCCAGCATTTT.

The J gene is TRBJ1-4, the V gene TRBV10-2; possibly TRBD1 for D (5 bases). The CDR3 contains 15 residues. V lost 3 bases to trimming and J lost 4 bases, with 12 bases between them. Germline CDR1 WSHSY, CDR2 SAAADI. This CDR3 is CASSDPRQYNEKLFF. CDR3 nucleotides: TGCGCCAGCAGTGACCCGAGACAGTATAATGAAAAACTGTTTTTT.

The chain has TRBV11-3 and TRBJ1-2; D may be TRBD1 (6 bases). The CDR3 has 14 residues. CDR1 is SGHNT and CDR2 is YENEEA in the germline V gene. With 5 bases removed from V and 4 bases from J, the gap between germline ends came to 14 bases. CDR3 coding DNA: TGTGCCAGCAGCCTCCGGGACACTTCCTATGGCTACACCTTC. It yields the protein CASSLRDTSYGYTF.

The genes are TRBV2 and TRBJ1-2; maybe TRBD1 (6 bases). This CDR3 contains 12 residues. Germline loops: CDR1 SNHLY, CDR2 FYNNEI. V lost 5 bases, J lost 7 bases, and 11 bases lay in between. This CDR3 reads CASSRTETGYTF. CDR3 bases: TGTGCCAGCAGTCGGACAGAGACTGGCTACACCTTC.

CDR3 region: CASSTNQGVYEQYF. CDR3 nucleotide sequence: TGTGCCAGTAGTACGAACCAGGGGGTCTACGAGCAGTACTTC. This chain uses TRBV19 with TRBJ2-7; TRBD1 matches at 7 bases. The CDR3 extends over 14 amino acids. The germline V gene has CDR1 LNHDA and CDR2 SQIVND (reference sequence). Trimming took 4 bases from V and 3 from J; bases not matched to a gene: 6.

The chain carries TRBV5-4 and TRBJ2-1; 7 nucleotides agree with TRBD1. The ends lost 4 bases at V and 5 bases at J; junction bases unmatched: 6. This CDR3 contains 14 residues. Germline V gene sequence: CDR1 SGHNT, CDR2 YYREEE (reference sequence). The CDR3 DNA reads TGTGCCAGCAGCCTCCGGGACAGAAACAATGAGCAGTTCTTC. It yields the protein CASSLRDRNNEQFF.

In this sample, this clone turned up a few times. The V and J genes are TRBV18 and TRBJ2-2; TRBD2 might be the D (6 bases). This CDR3 spans 16 amino acids. The germline CDR1 and CDR2 sequences are KGHSH and LQKENI. The germline V and J ends were trimmed by 3 bases and 0 bases, with 11 bases remaining between them. CDR3 coding DNA: TGTGCCAGCTCACCGTTGGCGGGACCGAACACCGGGGAGCTGTTTTTT. This codes for CASSPLAGPNTGELFF. Variable domain in full (rest from reference TRBV18 and TRBJ2-2): NAGVMQNPRHLVRRRGQEARLRCSPMKGHSHVYWYRQLPEEGLKFMVYLQKENIIDESGMPKERFSAEFPKEGPSILRIQQVVRGDSAAYFCASSPLAGPNTGELFFGEGSRLTVL.

The V gene is TRBV6-5, the J gene TRBJ2-7, with a tentative D call TRBD1 (5 bases). Looked up from germline, CDR1 is MNHEY and CDR2 is SVGAGI. Trimming stripped 0 bases from V and 3 bases from J, with 12 bases between. The CDR3 contains 15 residues. The CDR3 loop reads CASSYSSHQGYEQYF. The CDR3, as DNA: TGTGCCAGCAGTTACTCGAGCCACCAGGGCTACGAGCAGTACTTC.

The chain employs TRBV6-5 and TRBJ1-2, with a weak D call TRBD1 (6 bases). In germline, CDR1 is MNHEY, CDR2 SVGAGI. Trimming pared 7 bases from V and 6 bases from J, leaving 15 bases between. The CDR3 length is 13 residues. DNA for the CDR3: TGTGCCAGCACCATCGGACAGCGAAATGGCTACACCTTC. Protein product: CASTIGQRNGYTF.

The chain joins TRBV5-8 to TRBJ2-1; weak D call: TRBD2 (5 bases). This CDR3 has 13 amino acids. The ends were cut back, 4 bases at V and 8 bases at J, with 13 bases in the middle. In germline, CDR1 is SGHTS, CDR2 YDEGEE. The CDR3 nucleotides read TGTGCCAGCAGCGACCGAACTAGTTATGAGCAGTTCTTC. This encodes CASSDRTSYEQFF. Supplemented by reference TRBV5-8 and TRBJ2-1, the full variable domain reads EAGVTQSPTHLIKTRGQQATLRCSPISGHTSVYWYQQALGLGLQFLLWYDEGEERNRGNFPPRFSGRQFPNYSSELNVNALELEDSALYLCASSDRTSYEQFFGPGTRLTVL.

This sequence joins TRBV4-2 and TRBJ2-7, with TRBD1 identical over 7 bases. With V trimmed by 6 bases and J by 6 bases, 11 bases remained unmatched. The CDR3 spans 14 residues. The V gene's germline CDR1 is LGHNA and CDR2 YNFKEQ. In DNA, the CDR3 is TGTGCCAGCAGTCAGACAGGGACCTTGTCCGAGCAGTACTTC. Translation: CASSQTGTLSEQYF.